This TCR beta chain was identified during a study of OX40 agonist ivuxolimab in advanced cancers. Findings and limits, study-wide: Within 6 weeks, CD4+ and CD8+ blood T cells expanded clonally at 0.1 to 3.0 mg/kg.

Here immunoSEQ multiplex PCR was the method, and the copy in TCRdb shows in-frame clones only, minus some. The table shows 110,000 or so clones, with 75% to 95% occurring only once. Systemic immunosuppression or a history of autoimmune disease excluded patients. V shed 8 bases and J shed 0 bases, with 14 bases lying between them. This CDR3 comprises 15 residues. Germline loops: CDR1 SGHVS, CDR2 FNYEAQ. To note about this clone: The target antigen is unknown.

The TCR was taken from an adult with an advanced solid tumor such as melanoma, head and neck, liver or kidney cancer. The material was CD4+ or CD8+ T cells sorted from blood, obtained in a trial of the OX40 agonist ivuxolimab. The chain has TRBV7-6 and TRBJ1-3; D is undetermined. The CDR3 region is CASVTVEDSGNTIYF. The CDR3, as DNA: TGTGCCAGCGTTACAGTGGAAGACTCTGGAAACACCATATATTTT.